Given below is one T cell receptor beta chain in context. The antigen remains unidentified. These data originate in a study of cytomegalovirus exposure and HLA in healthy donors. Study context: There were roughly 120 million unique TCR beta sequences, drawn from about 190 million T cells, in an earlier analysis. Study-wide results and limits: Later analysis found that TCR beta chains associated with HLA were more clonally expanded than other, equally common chains. Serostatus for CMV was the only available immune exposure information. A classifier reportedly called cytomegalovirus status with high sensitivity and specificity.

Germline V gene lookup returns CDR1 SGHTA and CDR2 FQGNSA. CDR3 length: 16 amino acids. With 1 base clipped from V and 4 bases from J, the junction kept 6 bases outside the gene matches. 60 Vbeta and 13 Jbeta primers were used in PCR. Assay: immunoSEQ multiplex PCR; the TCRdb copy retains only in-frame clones and omits some. Of about 98,000 clones listed, about 81% are singletons. The TCR comes from a man aged 35 to 55 in good health and CMV-seronegative. The J gene is TRBJ2-2, the V gene TRBV7-2, with 7 bases that match TRBD2. The sequenced material came from PBMCs. The CDR3 protein is CASSLGAGRGTGELFF. The CDR3 DNA follows: TGTGCCAGCAGCTTAGGGGCAGGGAGGGGCACCGGGGAGCTGTTTTTT.